These 18 T cell receptor beta chains originate from one sample sequenced in a study of technical replicates of blood from a few donors. Profiling relied on immunoSEQ multiplex PCR, and the TCRdb table lists in-frame clones only, not all of them. The sample has tens of thousands of clones; about 95% are singletons. What was sequenced was T cells isolated from PBMCs. The receptors come from a human donor in good health.

The chain combines TRBV9 with TRBJ2-1; D is unresolved. The length of the CDR3 is 16 residues. V lost 4 bases to trimming and J lost 0 bases, with 14 bases between them. Germline values: CDR1 SGDLS, CDR2 YYNGEE. The DNA of the CDR3 is TGTGCCAGCAGCTTATGGCCTAGGAGCTCCTACAATGAGCAGTTCTTC. Its translation is CASSLWPRSSYNEQFF.

The count of this clone is one. The V gene is TRBV5-1, the J gene TRBJ1-2; maybe TRBD1 (6 bases). CDR1 and CDR2 from the germline V gene are SGHRS and YFSETQ. Trimming removed 2 bases from V and 12 bases from J, with 11 bases in between. CDR3 length: 11 amino acids. The CDR3 DNA follows: TGCGCCAGCAGCTTCAGGGGTCGAAACACCTTC. It translates to CASSFRGRNTF.

The rearrangement uses TRBV9 and TRBJ1-2, with D possibly being TRBD1 (5 bases). Trimming shortened V by 0 bases and J by 3 bases, and 12 bases separated the two germline ends. CDR3 length: 15 residues. From germline, CDR1 is SGDLS and CDR2 YYNGEE. DNA of the CDR3: TGTGCCAGCAGCGTAGGCCCAGGGCAGGACTATGGCTACACCTTC. This codes for CASSVGPGQDYGYTF.

The J gene is TRBJ2-2, the V gene TRBV29-1, with D possibly matching TRBD1 (6 bases). Trimming stripped 4 bases from V and 4 bases from J, with 10 bases between. The CDR3 is 13 amino acids. CDR1 is SQVTM, CDR2 ANQGSEA, per germline. In DNA, the CDR3 is TGCAGCGTTGCAGGGGACCCCACCGGGGAGCTGTTTTTT. It translates to CSVAGDPTGELFF.

This rearrangement joins TRBV4-1 to TRBJ2-1; TRBD2 might be the D (5 bases). Germline loops: CDR1 MGHRA, CDR2 YSYEKL. V lost 5 bases, J lost 0 bases, and 26 bases lay in between. There are 20 residues in the CDR3. The CDR3 protein is CASSGSAHSGEFSSYNEQFF. The CDR3 DNA follows: TGCGCCAGCAGCGGTAGCGCGCACAGTGGAGAGTTCAGCTCCTACAATGAGCAGTTCTTC.

This rearrangement joins TRBV19 to TRBJ2-7; D remains ambiguous. The CDR3 has 14 amino acids. CDR1 is LNHDA, CDR2 SQIVND, per germline (reference sequence). The V end was cut by 3 bases, the J end by 1 base, with 10 bases between. CDR3: CASSIIGPSYEQYF. CDR3 nucleotide sequence: TGTGCCAGTAGTATCATCGGTCCTTCCTACGAGCAGTACTTC.

The chain links TRBV14 to TRBJ2-1; no clear D. CDR3 length: 13 residues. Germline V gene lookup returns CDR1 SGHDN and CDR2 FVKESK. V lost 0 bases and J lost 7, with 7 bases in between. CDR3 DNA sequence: TGTGCCAGCAGCCAAGAACTCCGAAATGAGCAGTTCTTC. Translating it yields CASSQELRNEQFF.

This clone was recorded only once. This chain joins TRBV2 and TRBJ2-3; 15 bases are shared with TRBD2. The V gene end was trimmed by 7 bases and the J gene end by 3 bases; junction bases not matched to a gene: 5. CDR1 is SNHLY, CDR2 FYNNEI, per germline. CDR3 length: 16 amino acids. The CDR3 reads CASKWTSGGATDTQYF. In DNA, the CDR3 is TGTGCCAGCAAATGGACTAGCGGGGGGGCAACAGATACGCAGTATTTT.

J is TRBJ1-1 and V is TRBV6-1; a possible D gene is TRBD1 (5 bases). Looked up from germline, CDR1 is MNHNS and CDR2 is SASEGT. The CDR3 sequence is 13 residues long. V lost 3 bases, J lost 3 bases, and 8 bases lay in between. The DNA of the CDR3 is TGTGCCAGCAGTGAGGGGCACGACACTGAAGCTTTCTTT. This gives the protein CASSEGHDTEAFF.

The chain has TRBV2 and TRBJ2-7; D remains ambiguous. The CDR3 sequence is 11 residues long. From germline, CDR1 is SNHLY and CDR2 FYNNEI. Trimming left V 8 bases short and J 0 bases short, with 5 bases between. CDR3 DNA: TGTGCCAGCCTGAGCTCCTACGAGCAGTACTTC. This translates into CASLSSYEQYF. The full variable domain, completed using reference TRBV2 and TRBJ2-7, is EPEVTQTPSHQVTQMGQEVILRCVPISNHLYFYWYRQILGQKVEFLVSFYNNEISEKSEIFDDQFSVERPDGSNFTLKIRSTKLEDSAMYFCASLSSYEQYFGPGTRLTVT.

V usage is TRBV5-1 and J usage is TRBJ1-2; D unclear. This CDR3 region has 14 residues. Trimming stripped 0 bases from V and 8 bases from J, with 14 bases between. Germline V gives CDR1 SGHRS, CDR2 YFSETQ. CDR3 protein: CASSLGRSDEGYTF. The CDR3 coding sequence is TGCGCCAGCAGCTTGGGGAGGTCCGACGAGGGCTACACCTTC.

The chain recombines TRBV18 with TRBJ1-2; 10 bases match TRBD1. CDR1 is KGHSH, CDR2 LQKENI, per germline. The CDR3 sequence is 14 residues long. V lost 6 bases to trimming and J lost 6 bases; unmatched junction nucleotides: 7. The CDR3 sequence is CASSNLGQGNGYTF. In nucleotides, the CDR3 is TGTGCCAGCTCGAACCTGGGACAGGGGAATGGCTACACCTTC. Full variable domain (remainder filled in from reference TRBV18 and TRBJ1-2): NAGVMQNPRHLVRRRGQEARLRCSPMKGHSHVYWYRQLPEEGLKFMVYLQKENIIDESGMPKERFSAEFPKEGPSILRIQQVVRGDSAAYFCASSNLGQGNGYTFGSGTRLTVV.

V is TRBV18 and J is TRBJ1-6; D is ambiguous. The germline V gene encodes CDR1 KGHSH and CDR2 LQKENI. This CDR3 contains 13 residues. V lost 4 bases, J lost 7 bases, and 8 bases lay in between. The CDR3 region is CASSQEENSPLHF. The DNA of the CDR3 is TGTGCCAGCTCACAGGAGGAGAATTCACCCCTCCACTTT.

This clone was seen just once. The chain employs TRBV13 and TRBJ1-4; possible D gene TRBD1, 6 bases. CDR1 PRHDT and CDR2 FYEKMQ come from the germline V gene (reference sequence). The CDR3 length is 16 residues. Trimming removed 1 base at V and 3 bases at J, with 12 bases between. CDR3 protein: CASSLAGGVSNEKLFF. The DNA of the CDR3 is TGTGCCAGCAGCTTAGCGGGGGGCGTGTCTAATGAAAAACTGTTTTTT.

The chain recombines TRBV4-1 with TRBJ2-3; D is uncertain. The CDR3 consists of 18 residues. CDR1 is MGHRA, CDR2 YSYEKL, per germline. The V and J ends lost 2 bases and 0 bases respectively, with 18 bases between them. CDR3 nucleotide sequence: TGCGCCAGCAGCCAAAGTCTCGAAACCCAACTAAGCACAGATACGCAGTATTTT. Its translation: CASSQSLETQLSTDTQYF.

The chain joins TRBV6-4 to TRBJ2-1; TRBD2 agrees at 8 bases. The CDR3 contains 15 residues. The germline CDR1 and CDR2 sequences are MRHNA and SNTAGT. Trimming at V came to 8 bases and at J to 5 bases, leaving 11 bases not matched to a gene. For the CDR3, the DNA is TGTGCCAGCCAGCGGGAAGCGGGAGTGAACAATGAGCAGTTCTTC. Protein sequence: CASQREAGVNNEQFF.

The rearrangement uses TRBV12-5 and TRBJ1-2; D ambiguous. Trimming took 0 bases from V and 7 from J, leaving 9 bases between them. The CDR3 runs to 13 residues. Germline V CDR1 and CDR2: LGHNT, FRNRAP. The CDR3 loop reads CASGLVRGAGYTF. CDR3 DNA: TGTGCTAGTGGTTTGGTACGAGGAGCTGGCTACACCTTC.

The chain is built from TRBV28 and TRBJ1-4; weak D call: TRBD1 (6 bases). This CDR3 has 14 amino acids. Per the germline V gene, CDR1 is MDHEN and CDR2 is SYDVKM. V was clipped by 8 bases and J by 0 bases, with 10 bases between them. As DNA, the CDR3 is TGTGCCAGCCAGAGGGGGTCAACTAATGAAAAACTGTTTTTT. This gives the protein CASQRGSTNEKLFF.